Listed here is a single T cell receptor (beta chain). One entry per CDR3 protein, called by TCRdb with MiXCR from the 5' RACE reads. Here the sample spans approximately 350,000 distinct CDR3 sequences, 25% to 30% being singletons. The data were obtained in a study of T-cell memory formation after mild COVID-19. Study-level background: There were largely donor-specific TCR clusters.

CDR3 length: 16 residues. Looked up from germline, CDR1 is KGHSH and CDR2 is LQKENI. V was cut by 8 bases and J by 2 bases, with 21 bases left in between. The sequenced sample consisted of PBMCs or a T cell subset sorted from them (not recorded which). V is TRBV18 and J is TRBJ1-1; D is uncertain. This TCR derives from an adult woman who had mild COVID-19 (a few samples of this study predate the infection). Cell type and time point are not known. CDR3 residues: CASTARRLTSNTEAFF. CDR3 bases: TGTGCCAGCACGGCACGGCGGCTGACGTCCAACACTGAAGCTTTCTTT.